A selection of T cell receptor beta chains follows, all from one sample in a study of technical replicates of blood from a few donors. The method was immunoSEQ multiplex PCR; TCRdb's version includes in-frame clones alone and lacks a portion of them. The sample carries about 83,000 clones, around 92% recorded once. Sequencing used T cells isolated from PBMCs. Source of these receptors: a human donor in good health. Each CDR3 is given with its conserved first and last residue. A D gene is named only where the DNA matches it firmly. Where a row states a size, it is once, few, many or the class of an expanded clone; other rows omit it.

v_gene	d_gene	j_gene	abundance	CDR3nt	CDR3aa
TRBV25-1	TRBD2	TRBJ2-7	NA	TGTGCCACCCTGCCCCGTGTCGGGAGGGTGGGCGGCGAGCAGTACTTC	CATLPRVGRVGGEQYF
TRBV9	NA	TRBJ2-7	NA	TGTGCCAGCAGCCCCCCCAACTCCTACGAGCAGTACTTC	CASSPPNSYEQYF
TRBV5-5	TRBD1	TRBJ2-7	NA	TGTGCCAGCAGCTTGGAGTGGGACAGCTACGAGCAGTACTTC	CASSLEWDSYEQYF
TRBV14	NA	TRBJ2-3	NA	TGTGCCAGCGAATTGTCGGGCACAGATACGCAGTATTTT	CASELSGTDTQYF
TRBV18	NA	TRBJ1-2	NA	TGTGCCAGCTCACCGACAGGCGATAACTATGGCTACACCTTC	CASSPTGDNYGYTF
TRBV20-1	NA	TRBJ2-7	NA	TGCAGTGCTCACTCCCAATACGAGCAGTACTTC	CSAHSQYEQYF
TRBV29-1	TRBD1	TRBJ1-2	NA	TGCAGCGTTGAAGCTGACCCCGGGACAGGGGACTATGGCTACACCTTC	CSVEADPGTGDYGYTF
TRBV14	NA	TRBJ2-7	once	TGTGCCAGCAGCCAATTACGCGGCCGCTACGAGCAGTACTTC	CASSQLRGRYEQYF
TRBV5-1	NA	TRBJ2-6	NA	TGCGCCAGCAGCCCGGGACTCCCTGGGGCCAACGTCCTGACTTTC	CASSPGLPGANVLTF
TRBV4-1	NA	TRBJ2-1	NA	TGCGCCAGCAGCCAAGAAAAAGGGGGATCTTACAATGAGCAGTTCTTC	CASSQEKGGSYNEQFF
TRBV30	NA	TRBJ1-5	NA	TGTGCCTGGAGTGTGAGATCGTGGGGGGATAATCAGCCCCAGCATTTT	CAWSVRSWGDNQPQHF
TRBV28	NA	TRBJ2-7	NA	TGTGCCAGCAGTTTGACACCCGACGAGCAGTACTTC	CASSLTPDEQYF
TRBV19	NA	TRBJ2-1	NA	TGTGCCAGTAGCCTGGGTGGGGCTCCGGCGCAGTTCTTC	CASSLGGAPAQFF
TRBV30	TRBD1	TRBJ1-6	NA	TGTGCCTGGAGGCGGGACAGCGTCTCACCCCTCCACTTT	CAWRRDSVSPLHF
TRBV5-6	NA	TRBJ2-7	NA	TGTGCCAGCAGCCCCAGCGGGTTGACCTCCTACGAGCAGTACTTC	CASSPSGLTSYEQYF
TRBV2	NA	TRBJ1-1	NA	TGTGCCAGCAGGGGAGAGAGAAACACTGAAGCTTTCTTT	CASRGERNTEAFF
TRBV29-1	TRBD1	TRBJ2-7	NA	TGCAGCGTTGAAGGAATGGGGACAGAGTACGAGCAGTACTTC	CSVEGMGTEYEQYF
TRBV10-1	NA	TRBJ1-1	NA	TGCGCCAGCAGCCCCCTTCTGAACACTGAAGCTTTCTTT	CASSPLLNTEAFF
TRBV30	NA	TRBJ1-2	NA	TGTGCCTGGAGTTCTTCTCGGGGGTTCTATGGCTACACCTTC	CAWSSSRGFYGYTF
TRBV6-5	NA	TRBJ1-2	NA	TGTGCCAGCAGTTACCGGGGAACGGATGGCTACACCTTC	CASSYRGTDGYTF
TRBV7-9	TRBD1	TRBJ2-7	NA	TGTGCCAGCAGCTTGGCACAGGGGGGCAAGCAGTACTTC	CASSLAQGGKQYF
TRBV6-5	TRBD1	TRBJ1-3	NA	TGTGCCAGCAGCCGTCGGGACAGCCGAAACACCATATATTTT	CASSRRDSRNTIYF
TRBV11-3	NA	TRBJ2-5	NA	TGTGCCAGCAGCTTGCAGTACCAAGAGACCCAGTACTTC	CASSLQYQETQYF
TRBV6-5	NA	TRBJ1-1	NA	TGTGCCAGCAGTTACTACCAGTACACTGAAGCTTTCTTT	CASSYYQYTEAFF
TRBV10-3	NA	TRBJ1-1	NA	TGTGCCATCAGTACCGATGGAGGAGCTTTCTTT	CAISTDGGAFF
TRBV30	NA	TRBJ1-1	few	TGTGCCTGGATGAACGGAAGGGGGTATGAAGCTTTCTTT	CAWMNGRGYEAFF
TRBV5-1	TRBD1	TRBJ1-3	NA	TGCGCCAGCAGCGACGGGACAGGCTCTGGAAACACCATATATTTT	CASSDGTGSGNTIYF
TRBV28	NA	TRBJ2-7	NA	TGTGCCAGCAGTTTAGTCTCGAAGCGCGACTACGAGCAGTACTTC	CASSLVSKRDYEQYF
TRBV7-2	NA	TRBJ1-6	NA	TGTGCCAGTAGGGATGGGAGCTCCTATAATTCACCCCTCCACTTT	CASRDGSSYNSPLHF
TRBV5-6	TRBD1	TRBJ1-1	NA	TGTGCCAGCAGTCTTACAGGGGTGACTGAAGCTTTCTTT	CASSLTGVTEAFF
TRBV6-6	TRBD2	TRBJ2-5	NA	TGTGCCACCAGGAAGAGACTAGCGGGGGGCGAAGAGACCCAGTACTTC	CATRKRLAGGEETQYF
TRBV2	TRBD1	TRBJ2-1	NA	TGTGCCAGCAATCGGGTACGGACAGGGGCGCCGGCCGAGCAGTTCTTC	CASNRVRTGAPAEQFF
TRBV6-1	NA	TRBJ2-3	NA	TGTGCCAGCAGTGATGGAGTTTCTGGGTTAGTGACAGATACGCAGTATTTT	CASSDGVSGLVTDTQYF
TRBV2	NA	TRBJ1-1	NA	TGTGCCAGCAGGGTCTCTAGGAGGTTGAACACTGAAGCTTTCTTT	CASRVSRRLNTEAFF
TRBV29-1	NA	TRBJ2-5	NA	TGCAGCGTTGTGAGGGGGTACCAAGAGACCCAGTACTTC	CSVVRGYQETQYF
TRBV30	TRBD1	TRBJ1-2	NA	TGTGCCTGGAGTACCGGGACAGGCTATGGCTACACCTTC	CAWSTGTGYGYTF
TRBV5-1	TRBD2	TRBJ2-7	NA	TGCGCCAGCAGGCCGGGACTAGCGGGGGGGAACTACGAGCAGTACTTC	CASRPGLAGGNYEQYF
TRBV2	NA	TRBJ2-7	NA	TGTGCCAGGTCGGGAGCAAAAGGAACTGGTTTAAGGGAGCAGTACTTC	CARSGAKGTGLREQYF
TRBV30	TRBD1	TRBJ1-2	NA	TGTGCCTGGAGCAACGACAGGGGCTATGGCTACACCTTC	CAWSNDRGYGYTF
TRBV25-1	NA	TRBJ1-1	NA	TGTGCCAGCAGTGCTCCCGGCAGGGCCACTGAAGCTTTCTTT	CASSAPGRATEAFF
TRBV19	TRBD2	TRBJ2-1	NA	TGTGCCAGTAGGCCAGCGGGGGGGAAAGTCAATGAGCAGTTCTTC	CASRPAGGKVNEQFF
TRBV2	NA	TRBJ2-5	NA	TGTGCCAGCAGTGAATCGAGAGTTGGAGAGACCCAGTACTTC	CASSESRVGETQYF
TRBV7-6	NA	TRBJ2-7	NA	TGTGCCAGCAGCCCCGGGACTCAGAACCTCTACGAGCAGTACTTC	CASSPGTQNLYEQYF
TRBV11-2	TRBD2	TRBJ2-7	NA	TGTGCCAGCAGGGGACTAGCGGGCACCTACGAGCAGTACTTC	CASRGLAGTYEQYF
TRBV23-1	NA	TRBJ2-7	once	TGCGCCAGCAGTCAAGTACAGGTTCTGAACGAGCAGTACTTC	CASSQVQVLNEQYF
TRBV4-1	NA	TRBJ1-2	NA	TGCGCCAGCAGCCAAGAGGGGAGGGTGGTGGGCTACACCTTC	CASSQEGRVVGYTF
TRBV23-1	TRBD2	TRBJ2-1	NA	TGCGCCAGCAGCCTTGGGACTAGCGATCGTTTGTGCTCCTACAATGAGCAGTTCTTC	CASSLGTSDRLCSYNEQFF
TRBV10-3	NA	TRBJ1-1	NA	TGTGCCATCAGTGATCAGGGGCTGAACACTGAAGCTTTCTTT	CAISDQGLNTEAFF